What follows is one T cell receptor beta chain and its context. No antigen is known for it. V was clipped by 5 bases and J by 3 bases; unmatched bases: 3. The CDR3 is 14 residues long. The germline CDR1 and CDR2 sequences are SEHNR and FQNEAQ (reference sequence). This record comes from a study of graft-versus-host responses after intestinal transplantation. The table came from immunoSEQ multiplex PCR; TCRdb's copy has only in-frame clones and leaves some out. The data hold tens of thousands of clones, with about 89% observed a single time. The source material was unstimulated CD8+ T cells sorted from spleen or lymph node cells, sampled before intestinal transplant. The TCR was taken from a human donor who received an intestinal transplant. The V call is TRBV7-9, the J call TRBJ1-2; 10 positions agree with TRBD1. CDR3 in DNA: TGTGCCAGCAGCCCTGGACAGGGGGACTATGGCTACACCTTC. This codes for CASSPGQGDYGYTF.